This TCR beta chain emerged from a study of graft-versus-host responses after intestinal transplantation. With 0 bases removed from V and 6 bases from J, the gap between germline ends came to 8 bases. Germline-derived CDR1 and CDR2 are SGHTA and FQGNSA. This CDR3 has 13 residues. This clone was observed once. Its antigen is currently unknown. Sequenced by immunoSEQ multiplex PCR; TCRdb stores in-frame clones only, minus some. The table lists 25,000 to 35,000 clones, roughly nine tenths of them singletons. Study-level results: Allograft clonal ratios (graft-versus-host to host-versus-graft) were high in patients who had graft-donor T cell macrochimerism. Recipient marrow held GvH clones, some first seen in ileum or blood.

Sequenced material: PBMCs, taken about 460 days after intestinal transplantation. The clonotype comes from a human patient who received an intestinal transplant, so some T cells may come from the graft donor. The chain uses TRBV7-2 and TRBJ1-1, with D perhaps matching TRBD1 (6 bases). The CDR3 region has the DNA TGTGCCAGCAGCTTAGCGTCAGGGGCTGAAGCTTTCTTT. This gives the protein CASSLASGAEAFF.